This TCR beta chain was found in a study of T cell repertoires in cytomegalovirus infection. On the study more broadly: Well-studied HLA-B-restricted CMV epitopes were used in the study alongside recently identified HLA-C-restricted ones.

This clonotype was picked up many times. Its cognate antigen is unknown. From the reads, TCRdb called clonotypes with MiXCR, one entry per CDR3 protein. The repertoire consists of roughly 500,000 distinct CDR3 sequences, with 30% to 40% occurring once and the leading ten covering roughly a sixth. The input for sequencing was cultured PBMCs, taken from culture after CMV antigen stimulation. This sequence originates from a human donor in good health (CMV status not recorded). Some clones in this sample may be carry-over from other donors' samples.

This CDR3 reads CASSLGQGVYEQYF. In nucleotides, the CDR3 is TGTGCCAGCAGCCTAGGACAGGGGGTATACGAGCAGTACTTC. The chain employs TRBV7-2 and TRBJ2-7; 10 nucleotides line up with TRBD1. CDR1 and CDR2 from the germline V gene are SGHTA and FQGNSA. The CDR3 is made up of 14 amino acids. J was trimmed by 4 bases and V by 5 bases; bases with no gene match: 5. Full variable domain (remainder filled in from reference TRBV7-2 and TRBJ2-7): GAGVSQSPSNKVTEKGKDVELRCDPISGHTALYWYRQSLGQGLEFLIYFQGNSAPDKSGLPSDRFSAERTGGSVSTLTIQRTQQEDSAVYLCASSLGQGVYEQYFGPGTRLTVT.